The entry below gives a single T cell receptor (beta chain) sequence along with its context. At one boundary the junction diverges from the germline segment, which might be a read error. This sample stems from a study of blood T cell repertoires in COVID-19. In the study overall: Sites across the United States, Italy and Spain contributed samples from acute and convalescent COVID-19. Sample material is recorded as cDNA or gDNA derived from T cells, B-cell-depleted T cells, or PBMCs.

This CDR3 contains 16 residues. Germline CDR1 and CDR2: SSHAT and FNYEAQ (reference sequence). Authors' analysis steps: Estimated nucleated cell counts came from reference gene primer amplification. Generated by immunoSEQ multiplex PCR, the TCRdb table keeps only in-frame clones and is missing some. From that table come the V and J calls and clone size; the DNA was used to work out D and trimming. The data contain 200,000 to 300,000 clones, 88% of them singletons. This TCR derives from a human donor in a cohort sampled during active COVID-19. The gene calls are TRBV7-7 and TRBJ2-5; TRBD2 matches 10 bases. Sequenced sample: peripheral blood. CDR3 sequence: CASSLSLAGVGETQYF. CDR3 bases: TGTGCTAGCAGCTTGTCCCTAGCGGGAGTAGGGGAGACCCAGTACTTC.